This T cell receptor (beta chain) was obtained from a study of beta chain features in type 1 diabetes. Study summary: The study examined some 110,000,000 sorted cells across all samples. Study outcomes and limitations: Moderate but significant shortening of TCRB CDR3s was recorded in all four CD4+ subsets from Type 1 diabetes patients. Type 1 diabetes patients showed fewer insertions and more deletions at VDJ junctions.

Populations obtained by sorting all exceeded 95% purity. CDR1 MGHDK and CDR2 SYGVNS come from the germline V gene. J gave up 4 bases and V 4 bases, and 3 bases lay outside the gene matches. There are 13 residues in the CDR3. Expressed TCRB transcripts got sequenced, as all isolated RNA was reverse transcribed. Assay used: immunoSEQ multiplex PCR; TCRdb lists only in-frame clones, some missing. The sample carries some 250,000 clones, approximately 15% recorded once. There are a few counts of this clone. Its antigen is currently unknown. This rearrangement joins TRBV25-1 to TRBJ2-5; 7 bases are a match to TRBD1. This clonotype was obtained from a man aged 30 to 39 with type 1 diabetes. The specimen was naive CD4+ T cells from blood. The chain's CDR3 is CASSGTGVETQYF. In DNA form, the CDR3 reads TGTGCCAGCAGTGGGACAGGAGTAGAGACCCAGTACTTC.